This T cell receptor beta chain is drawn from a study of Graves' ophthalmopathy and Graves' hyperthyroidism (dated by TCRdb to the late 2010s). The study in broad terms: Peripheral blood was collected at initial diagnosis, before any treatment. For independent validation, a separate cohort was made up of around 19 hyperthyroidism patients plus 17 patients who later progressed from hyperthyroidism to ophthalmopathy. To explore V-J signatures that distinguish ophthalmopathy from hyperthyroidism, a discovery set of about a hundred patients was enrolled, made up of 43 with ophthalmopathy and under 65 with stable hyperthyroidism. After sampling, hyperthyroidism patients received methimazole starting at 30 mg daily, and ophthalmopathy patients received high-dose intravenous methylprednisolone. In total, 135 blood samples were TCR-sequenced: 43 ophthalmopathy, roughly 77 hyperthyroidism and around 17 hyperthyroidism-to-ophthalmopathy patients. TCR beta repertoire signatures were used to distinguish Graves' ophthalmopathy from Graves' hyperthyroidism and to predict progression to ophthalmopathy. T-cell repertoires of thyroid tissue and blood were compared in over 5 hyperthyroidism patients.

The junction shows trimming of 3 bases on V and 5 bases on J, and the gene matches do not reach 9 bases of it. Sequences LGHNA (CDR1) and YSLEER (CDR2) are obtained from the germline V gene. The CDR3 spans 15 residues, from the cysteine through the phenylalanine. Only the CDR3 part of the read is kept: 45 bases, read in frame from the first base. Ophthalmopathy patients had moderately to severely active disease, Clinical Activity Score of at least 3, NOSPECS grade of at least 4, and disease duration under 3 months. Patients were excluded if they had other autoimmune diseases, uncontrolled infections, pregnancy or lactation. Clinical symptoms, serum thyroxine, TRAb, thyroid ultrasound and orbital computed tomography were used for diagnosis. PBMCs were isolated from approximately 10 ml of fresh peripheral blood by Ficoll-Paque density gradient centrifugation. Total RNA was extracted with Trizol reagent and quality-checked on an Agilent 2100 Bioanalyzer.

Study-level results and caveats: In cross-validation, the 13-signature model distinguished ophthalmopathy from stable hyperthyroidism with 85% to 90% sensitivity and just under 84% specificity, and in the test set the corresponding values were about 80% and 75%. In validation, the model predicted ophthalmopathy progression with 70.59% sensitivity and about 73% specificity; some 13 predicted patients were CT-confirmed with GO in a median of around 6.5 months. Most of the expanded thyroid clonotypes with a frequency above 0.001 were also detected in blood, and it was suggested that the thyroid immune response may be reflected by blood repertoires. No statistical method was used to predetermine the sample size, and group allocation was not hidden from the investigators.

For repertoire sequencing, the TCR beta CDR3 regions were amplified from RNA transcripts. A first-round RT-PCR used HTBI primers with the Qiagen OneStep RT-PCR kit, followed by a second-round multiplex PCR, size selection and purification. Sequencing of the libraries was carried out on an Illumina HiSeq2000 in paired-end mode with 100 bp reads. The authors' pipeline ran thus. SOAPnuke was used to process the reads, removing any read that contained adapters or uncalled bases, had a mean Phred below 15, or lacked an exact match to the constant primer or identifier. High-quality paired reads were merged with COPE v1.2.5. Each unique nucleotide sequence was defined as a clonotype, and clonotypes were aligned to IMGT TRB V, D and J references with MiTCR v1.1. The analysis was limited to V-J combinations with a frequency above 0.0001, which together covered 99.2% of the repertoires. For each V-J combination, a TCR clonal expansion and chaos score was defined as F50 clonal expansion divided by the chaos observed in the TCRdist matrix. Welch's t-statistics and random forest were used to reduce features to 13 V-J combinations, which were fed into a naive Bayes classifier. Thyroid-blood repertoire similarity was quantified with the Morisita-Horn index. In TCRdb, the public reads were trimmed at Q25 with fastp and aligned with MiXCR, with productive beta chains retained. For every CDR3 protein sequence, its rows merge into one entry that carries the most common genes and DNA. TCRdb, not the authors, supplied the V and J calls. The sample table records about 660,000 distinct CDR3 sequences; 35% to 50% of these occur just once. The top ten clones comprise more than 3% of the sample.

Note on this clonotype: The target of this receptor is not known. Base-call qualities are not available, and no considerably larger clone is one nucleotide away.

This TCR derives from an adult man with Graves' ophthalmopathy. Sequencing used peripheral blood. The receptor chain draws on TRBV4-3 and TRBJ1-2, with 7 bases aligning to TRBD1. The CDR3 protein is CASSQAQRGPYGYTF. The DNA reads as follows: TGCGCCAGCAGCCAGGCTCAGAGGGGGCCGTATGGCTACACCTTC.